A single sample gave rise to the 6 T cell receptor beta chains below, sequenced in a study of T cells in Graves' hyperthyroidism and ophthalmopathy. It was RNA transcripts that yielded the amplified TCR beta CDR3 regions. The TCR CDR3 was amplified in a first-round RT-PCR using the HTBI primer set. TCRdb recomputed calls from the multiplex PCR reads with MiXCR, one row per CDR3 protein. This sample has approximately 610,000 distinct CDR3 sequences, with roughly 15% found just once. The sample was blood. These receptors were collected from a woman in her forties with Graves' ophthalmopathy.

This clonotype showed up many times. The chain joins TRBV19 to TRBJ2-2; D ambiguous. This CDR3 is 14 amino acids long. In germline, CDR1 is LNHDA, CDR2 SQIVND (reference sequence). V was clipped by 1 base and J by 3 bases, with 6 bases between them. CDR3 in DNA: TGTGCCAGTAGTATAGCAGTCTACACCGGGGAGCTGTTTTTT. It translates to CASSIAVYTGELFF.

This clonotype was picked up a small number of times. The genes are TRBV6-1 and TRBJ2-7; 8 bases match TRBD1. This CDR3 region has 14 residues. The J segment lost 5 bases and the V segment lost 7 bases, leaving 10 bases of the junction unmatched. Germline values: CDR1 MNHNS, CDR2 SASEGT. The CDR3 loop reads CASKPGQGSHEQYF. The CDR3 DNA sequence: TGTGCCAGCAAACCCGGACAGGGTAGCCACGAGCAGTACTTC.

This clonotype occurred many times. This chain uses TRBV11-2 with TRBJ2-5; 11 nucleotides line up with TRBD2. V lost 5 bases, J lost 5 bases, and 7 bases stayed unmatched. Per germline, CDR1 SGHAT and CDR2 FQNNGV. The CDR3 is 15 residues long. For the CDR3, the DNA is TGTGCCAGCAGCGACACTAGCGGGAGTGGTGAGACCCAGTACTTC. It is translated as CASSDTSGSGETQYF.

V is TRBV27 and J is TRBJ2-7; TRBD2 matches 7 bases. The CDR3 has 14 amino acids. CDR1 is MNHEY, CDR2 SMNVEV, per germline (reference sequence). J gave up 3 bases and V 6 bases, and 8 bases lay outside the gene matches. The CDR3 reads CASSWREGGYEQYF. In DNA, the CDR3 is TGTGCCAGCAGCTGGAGGGAGGGTGGCTACGAGCAGTACTTC.

The V gene is TRBV6-1, the J gene TRBJ2-7; 13 bases are shared with TRBD2. The CDR3 spans 18 residues. Trimming removed 4 bases from V and 0 bases from J; junction bases left unmatched: 9. CDR1 is MNHNS, CDR2 SASEGT, per germline. In DNA, the CDR3 is TGTGCCAGCAGTGTGACCGGGACTAGCGGGGATAGCTCCTACGAGCAGTACTTC. This sequence encodes CASSVTGTSGDSSYEQYF.

The chain carries TRBV5-5 and TRBJ2-7; 8 nucleotides agree with TRBD1. Unmatched junction bases numbered 13, after V lost 1 base and J lost 7 bases. The CDR3 loop spans 16 amino acids. Germline-derived CDR1 and CDR2 are SGHKS and YYEKEE (reference sequence). DNA for the CDR3: TGTGCCAGCAGCTTGATCCGACAGGGGCCCCGCTGGGAGCAGTACTTC. It specifies CASSLIRQGPRWEQYF.